This is a list of T cell receptor beta chains from one sample in a study of immune cell composition in non-small cell lung cancer. The repertoire was sequenced with immunoSEQ multiplex PCR; TCRdb's copy has only in-frame clones and lacks some. The sample carries more than 11,000 clones, 65% to 85% recorded once. Sequencing was carried out using lung tumor tissue. The receptors come from a human donor with non-small cell lung cancer. Both conserved end residues are part of each CDR3. D genes are given only for firm matches. For some rows the clone size is stated as once, few or many, or as a class when expanded; others skip it.

v_call: TRBV6-5; d_call: TRBD2; clone_size: medium-sized; cdr3_length: 15; j_call: TRBJ2-5; cdr3_nt: TGTGCCAGCAGAAGGGGGGCTAGCGGGACAGAGACCCAGTACTTC; cdr3_aa: CASRRGASGTETQYF
v_call: TRBV6-6; d_call: NA; clone_size: NA; cdr3_length: 14; j_call: TRBJ2-3; cdr3_nt: TGTGCCAGCAGTCTTGGACAGCCCGGGGATACGCAGTATTTT; cdr3_aa: CASSLGQPGDTQYF
v_call: TRBV6-5; d_call: TRBD1; clone_size: few; cdr3_length: 12; j_call: TRBJ1-5; cdr3_nt: TGTGCCAGCAGTAACCAGGGGGAACCCCAGCATTTT; cdr3_aa: CASSNQGEPQHF
v_call: TRBV5-1; d_call: NA; clone_size: NA; cdr3_length: 15; j_call: TRBJ2-2; cdr3_nt: TGCGCCAGCAGCTTAAATCAAGCGAACACCGGGGAGCTGTTTTTT; cdr3_aa: CASSLNQANTGELFF
v_call: TRBV30; d_call: TRBD1; clone_size: few; cdr3_length: 13; j_call: TRBJ1-2; cdr3_nt: TGTGCCGGCCCGGGACAGGGGTGGAGTGGCTACACCTTC; cdr3_aa: CAGPGQGWSGYTF
v_call: TRBV6-5; d_call: TRBD1; clone_size: NA; cdr3_length: 13; j_call: TRBJ1-2; cdr3_nt: TGTGCCAGCAGTTACGGACAGGGAGGTGGCTACACCTTC; cdr3_aa: CASSYGQGGGYTF
v_call: TRBV14; d_call: NA; clone_size: NA; cdr3_length: 14; j_call: TRBJ2-7; cdr3_nt: TGTGCCAGCAGCTACGCCGGGACGGACTACGAGCAGTACTTC; cdr3_aa: CASSYAGTDYEQYF
v_call: TRBV11-3; d_call: NA; clone_size: NA; cdr3_length: 15; j_call: TRBJ2-5; cdr3_nt: TGTGCCAGCAGCTTAGAAGGGACAAACCAAGAGACCCAGTACTTC; cdr3_aa: CASSLEGTNQETQYF
v_call: TRBV7-9; d_call: TRBD2; clone_size: NA; cdr3_length: 16; j_call: TRBJ2-1; cdr3_nt: TGTGCCAGCAGCCTCTTCGGCCTAGCGGGGCTAAATGAGCAGTTCTTC; cdr3_aa: CASSLFGLAGLNEQFF
v_call: TRBV7-2; d_call: TRBD2; clone_size: NA; cdr3_length: 16; j_call: TRBJ2-1; cdr3_nt: TGTGCCAGCAGCTTAGCCGGGACTAGCATCCTAGATGAGCAGTTCTTC; cdr3_aa: CASSLAGTSILDEQFF
v_call: TRBV5-1; d_call: NA; clone_size: NA; cdr3_length: 18; j_call: TRBJ1-1; cdr3_nt: TGCGCCAGCAGCCTAAGTGACCTCTATACAGGGTCCGTCACTGAAGCTTTCTTT; cdr3_aa: CASSLSDLYTGSVTEAFF
v_call: TRBV2; d_call: TRBD1; clone_size: NA; cdr3_length: 14; j_call: TRBJ1-1; cdr3_nt: TGTGCCAGCAGTTCCTACAGGGGGAACACTGAAGCTTTCTTT; cdr3_aa: CASSSYRGNTEAFF
v_call: TRBV11-2; d_call: NA; clone_size: NA; cdr3_length: 14; j_call: TRBJ2-7; cdr3_nt: TGTGCCAGCAGCTTCAATAGCGGCCCCTACGAGCAGTACTTC; cdr3_aa: CASSFNSGPYEQYF
v_call: TRBV30; d_call: NA; clone_size: NA; cdr3_length: 12; j_call: TRBJ2-1; cdr3_nt: TGTGCCTGGAGTTCGGGCCTTTATGAGCAGTTCTTC; cdr3_aa: CAWSSGLYEQFF
v_call: TRBV19; d_call: NA; clone_size: NA; cdr3_length: 13; j_call: TRBJ2-4; cdr3_nt: TGTGCCAGTAGTATAGCGGGTGTAAACATTCAGTACTTC; cdr3_aa: CASSIAGVNIQYF
v_call: TRBV7-8; d_call: NA; clone_size: NA; cdr3_length: 14; j_call: TRBJ2-7; cdr3_nt: TGTGCCAGCACCCCGGGCGCTGAGTACTACGAGCAGTACTTC; cdr3_aa: CASTPGAEYYEQYF
v_call: TRBV19; d_call: TRBD2; clone_size: NA; cdr3_length: 14; j_call: TRBJ2-1; cdr3_nt: TGTGCCAGTAACTCCGGGACTAGCGTTCGCGAGCAGTTCTTC; cdr3_aa: CASNSGTSVREQFF
v_call: TRBV7-3; d_call: NA; clone_size: medium-sized; cdr3_length: 14; j_call: TRBJ2-2; cdr3_nt: TGTGCCAGCCGGGCGACCCCAGCCACCGGGGAGCTGTTTTTT; cdr3_aa: CASRATPATGELFF
v_call: TRBV6-5; d_call: TRBD1; clone_size: few; cdr3_length: 14; j_call: TRBJ1-2; cdr3_nt: TGTGCCAGCAGTCCGCGACAGGGGAACTATGGCTACACCTTC; cdr3_aa: CASSPRQGNYGYTF
v_call: TRBV27; d_call: NA; clone_size: NA; cdr3_length: 14; j_call: TRBJ1-2; cdr3_nt: TGTGCCAGCACCCAGGATTACAGGGACTATGGCTACACCTTC; cdr3_aa: CASTQDYRDYGYTF
v_call: TRBV6-6; d_call: TRBD2; clone_size: NA; cdr3_length: 15; j_call: TRBJ2-7; cdr3_nt: TGTGCCAGCAGTTACATGGCTAGCGGTAACTACGAGCAGTACTTC; cdr3_aa: CASSYMASGNYEQYF
v_call: TRBV7-2; d_call: NA; clone_size: NA; cdr3_length: 13; j_call: TRBJ2-1; cdr3_nt: TGTGCCAGCACCGCCGGGTACTACAATGAGCAGTTCTTC; cdr3_aa: CASTAGYYNEQFF
v_call: TRBV27; d_call: TRBD2; clone_size: NA; cdr3_length: 17; j_call: TRBJ2-7; cdr3_nt: TGTGCCAGCAGTCCATACGCCGGGACTAGCGGGTTCTCCAAGCAGTACTTC; cdr3_aa: CASSPYAGTSGFSKQYF
v_call: TRBV30; d_call: TRBD1; clone_size: few; cdr3_length: 12; j_call: TRBJ1-1; cdr3_nt: TGTGCCTGGAGTGTACAGGGGTTTGAAGCTTTCTTT; cdr3_aa: CAWSVQGFEAFF
v_call: TRBV7-7; d_call: TRBD2; clone_size: once; cdr3_length: 13; j_call: TRBJ2-1; cdr3_nt: TGTGCTAGCAGCTTAGGACTAGACAATGAGCAGTTCTTC; cdr3_aa: CASSLGLDNEQFF
v_call: TRBV19; d_call: NA; clone_size: NA; cdr3_length: 15; j_call: TRBJ1-1; cdr3_nt: TGTGCCAGTACTCCCCCGGGTACGGGGATCGCTGAAGCTTTCTTT; cdr3_aa: CASTPPGTGIAEAFF
v_call: TRBV10-2; d_call: NA; clone_size: NA; cdr3_length: 11; j_call: TRBJ2-1; cdr3_nt: TGCGCCAGCAGTGAGATGGCCGAGCAGTTCTTC; cdr3_aa: CASSEMAEQFF
v_call: TRBV15; d_call: TRBD2; clone_size: NA; cdr3_length: 16; j_call: TRBJ2-3; cdr3_nt: TGTGCCACCAGCAGAGACTACGGGAGGGCCACAGATACGCAGTATTTT; cdr3_aa: CATSRDYGRATDTQYF
v_call: TRBV7-9; d_call: TRBD1; clone_size: few; cdr3_length: 14; j_call: TRBJ2-7; cdr3_nt: TGTGCCAGCAGCTTAGCGGACAGGAGCTACGAGCAGTACTTC; cdr3_aa: CASSLADRSYEQYF
v_call: TRBV2; d_call: TRBD1; clone_size: NA; cdr3_length: 14; j_call: TRBJ2-5; cdr3_nt: TGTGCCAGCAGTGCCGGGACAGGGGGCGGAGGGCAGTACTTC; cdr3_aa: CASSAGTGGGGQYF
v_call: TRBV4-2; d_call: NA; clone_size: NA; cdr3_length: 12; j_call: TRBJ1-2; cdr3_nt: TGTGCCAGCAGCTCCCTCCTAGGTGGCTACACCTTC; cdr3_aa: CASSSLLGGYTF
v_call: TRBV7-3; d_call: NA; clone_size: NA; cdr3_length: 13; j_call: TRBJ2-3; cdr3_nt: TGTGCCAGCAGCGATACTAGGGGAGATACGCAGTATTTT; cdr3_aa: CASSDTRGDTQYF
v_call: TRBV5-1; d_call: TRBD2; clone_size: NA; cdr3_length: 15; j_call: TRBJ2-7; cdr3_nt: TGCGCCAGCCAGACCGGGACTAGCGAATGGAACGAGCAGTACTTC; cdr3_aa: CASQTGTSEWNEQYF
v_call: TRBV11-2; d_call: TRBD2; clone_size: NA; cdr3_length: 16; j_call: TRBJ2-2; cdr3_nt: TGTGCCAGCAGCTTAGGGACTAGCGTATCCACCGGGGAGCTGTTTTTT; cdr3_aa: CASSLGTSVSTGELFF
v_call: TRBV4-1; d_call: TRBD1; clone_size: NA; cdr3_length: 15; j_call: TRBJ1-5; cdr3_nt: TGCGCCAGCAGCCAAGGGACAGGGATCAATCAGCCCCAGCATTTT; cdr3_aa: CASSQGTGINQPQHF
v_call: TRBV28; d_call: NA; clone_size: few; cdr3_length: 12; j_call: TRBJ2-5; cdr3_nt: TGTGCCAGCCGGGGAAGCGGCGGGACCCAGTACTTC; cdr3_aa: CASRGSGGTQYF
v_call: TRBV28; d_call: TRBD2; clone_size: NA; cdr3_length: 15; j_call: TRBJ2-3; cdr3_nt: TGTGCCAGCAGGGAGACTAGCGGATCCACAGATACGCAGTATTTT; cdr3_aa: CASRETSGSTDTQYF
v_call: TRBV30; d_call: NA; clone_size: NA; cdr3_length: 15; j_call: TRBJ2-1; cdr3_nt: TGTGCCTGGAGTTCGGGGCAGGGCGGTTACAATGAGCAGTTCTTC; cdr3_aa: CAWSSGQGGYNEQFF
v_call: TRBV27; d_call: NA; clone_size: NA; cdr3_length: 12; j_call: TRBJ1-2; cdr3_nt: TGTGCCAGCAGTTCCGGGTCCCTCGGCTACACCTTC; cdr3_aa: CASSSGSLGYTF
v_call: TRBV5-1; d_call: TRBD2; clone_size: NA; cdr3_length: 14; j_call: TRBJ2-5; cdr3_nt: TGCGCCAGCAGCTCCGGGCGGGAGAGGGAGACCCAGTACTTC; cdr3_aa: CASSSGRERETQYF
v_call: TRBV10-3; d_call: NA; clone_size: NA; cdr3_length: 13; j_call: TRBJ1-1; cdr3_nt: TGTGCCATCAGTGTTGGCAGGGGTATTGAAGCTTTCTTT; cdr3_aa: CAISVGRGIEAFF
v_call: TRBV7-2; d_call: NA; clone_size: NA; cdr3_length: 15; j_call: TRBJ1-5; cdr3_nt: TGTGCCAGCAGCCTCTATACAGGGAGCAATCAGCCCCAGCATTTT; cdr3_aa: CASSLYTGSNQPQHF
v_call: TRBV7-8; d_call: NA; clone_size: NA; cdr3_length: 16; j_call: TRBJ1-1; cdr3_nt: TGTGCCAGCAGCTTAGGAAGGGGGGCGGGAAACACTGAAGCTTTCTTT; cdr3_aa: CASSLGRGAGNTEAFF
v_call: TRBV5-1; d_call: TRBD1; clone_size: once; cdr3_length: 14; j_call: TRBJ1-4; cdr3_nt: TGCGCCAGCAGCTTAGGGACAGGGGATGAAAAACTGTTTTTT; cdr3_aa: CASSLGTGDEKLFF
v_call: TRBV2; d_call: TRBD2; clone_size: few; cdr3_length: 17; j_call: TRBJ2-7; cdr3_nt: TGTGCCAGCAGTGAGCAAGTTTCTAGCGGGGCCTACTACGAGCAGTACTTC; cdr3_aa: CASSEQVSSGAYYEQYF
v_call: TRBV28; d_call: TRBD1; clone_size: once; cdr3_length: 15; j_call: TRBJ1-1; cdr3_nt: TGTGCCAGCAGTGCCCCACAGGGGGCGCGGACTGAAGCTTTCTTT; cdr3_aa: CASSAPQGARTEAFF
v_call: TRBV7-3; d_call: TRBD1; clone_size: few; cdr3_length: 13; j_call: TRBJ2-7; cdr3_nt: TGTGCCAGCAGCTTTGGACAGGGCGGAGAGCAGTACTTC; cdr3_aa: CASSFGQGGEQYF
v_call: TRBV28; d_call: NA; clone_size: NA; cdr3_length: 12; j_call: TRBJ1-2; cdr3_nt: TGTGCCAGCGCGGGACACGCGGGGGGCTACACCTTC; cdr3_aa: CASAGHAGGYTF
v_call: TRBV5-1; d_call: NA; clone_size: NA; cdr3_length: 13; j_call: TRBJ2-4; cdr3_nt: TGCGCCAGCAGCTTGGATTTAGCGGACATTCAGTACTTC; cdr3_aa: CASSLDLADIQYF